These T cell receptor beta chains were read from a single sample in a study of cytomegalovirus exposure and HLA in healthy donors. Clones were sequenced by immunoSEQ multiplex PCR, and TCRdb holds only the in-frame ones, with some missing. The table lists about 160,000 clones, around 83% of them singletons. The sample comprised PBMCs. The receptor set was obtained from a girl aged 2-10 years in good health and CMV-seropositive. The CDR3 runs from the conserved cysteine through the conserved F or W. D genes are given only for firm matches. Clone size is shown for a subset of rows, as once, few, many or a class of expanded clone.

TRBD1	TRBV29-1	.	TRBJ1-6	TGCAGCGTTGCAGAGGGACAGGCGAATTCACCCCTCCACTTT	CSVAEGQANSPLHF
TRBD1	TRBV19	.	TRBJ1-1	TGTGCCAGTAGTATTAGGCAGGGACAGGGGGCTCCTAAGAACACTGAAGCTTTCTTT	CASSIRQGQGAPKNTEAFF
.	TRBV7-2	.	TRBJ1-2	TGTGCCAGCAACTCCAGGGTTTATGACTATGGCTACACCTTC	CASNSRVYDYGYTF
TRBD1	TRBV27	.	TRBJ1-5	TGTGCCAGCAGCGGGACAGGTTATAGCAATCAGCCCCAGCATTTT	CASSGTGYSNQPQHF
.	TRBV15	.	TRBJ1-1	TGTGCCACCCAAGAGGGTCGGACTGAAGCTTTCTTT	CATQEGRTEAFF
.	TRBV30	.	TRBJ2-3	TGTGCCTGGAGTCGGCGGGAAGCGGATACGCAGTATTTT	CAWSRREADTQYF
.	TRBV2	.	TRBJ1-6	TGTGCCAGCAGCCTAGCCAATAATTCACCCCTCCACTTT	CASSLANNSPLHF
.	TRBV15	.	TRBJ2-7	TGTGCCACCAGCAGAGATCGTGTCTACGAGCAGTACTTC	CATSRDRVYEQYF
.	TRBV27	.	TRBJ2-5	TGTGCCAGCAGTTTATGGGGGGACCAAGAGACCCAGTACTTC	CASSLWGDQETQYF
TRBD2	TRBV4-1	.	TRBJ2-2	TGCGCCAGCAGCCAAGATGGGGGGGGAGGCGGGGAGCTGTTTTTT	CASSQDGGGGGELFF
.	TRBV29-1	.	TRBJ2-1	TGCAGCGTTGGCGGGACGTGGAGGTTCTTC	CSVGGTWRFF
.	TRBV30	.	TRBJ2-1	TGTGCCTCCAGTCAGGGCTTTCGGGATGAGCAGTTCTTC	CASSQGFRDEQFF
TRBD2	TRBV5-5	.	TRBJ2-7	TGTGCCAGCAGCTTGGGGGAGGGAGGCTACGAGCAGTACTTC	CASSLGEGGYEQYF
TRBD1	TRBV29-1	.	TRBJ1-5	TGCAGCGTTCAGGGACAGAACAATCAGCCCCAGCATTTT	CSVQGQNNQPQHF
.	TRBV30	.	TRBJ2-7	TGTGCCTGGAGCGCCGCGGTATCCTACGAGCAGTACTTC	CAWSAAVSYEQYF
.	TRBV13	once	TRBJ1-5	TGTGCCAGCAGCTTAGGAACAGGCTATAGCAATCAGCCCCAGCATTTT	CASSLGTGYSNQPQHF
TRBD2	TRBV9	.	TRBJ2-5	TGTGCCAGCAGCGTTACAGCGGGAGTTGGGGAGACCCAGTACTTC	CASSVTAGVGETQYF
TRBD2	TRBV6-4	.	TRBJ2-1	TGTGCCAGCAGTGACGAGGCGGGAGGGTCCTACAATGAGCAGTTCTTC	CASSDEAGGSYNEQFF
.	TRBV27	.	TRBJ1-5	TGTGCCAGCAGTTTAAGGGGCCCTACCCTTAGCAATCAGCCCCAGCATTTT	CASSLRGPTLSNQPQHF
TRBD2	TRBV7-9	.	TRBJ2-3	TGTGCCAGCAGCCCGCAGACTAGCGTAGCAGATACGCAGTATTTT	CASSPQTSVADTQYF
TRBD2	TRBV4-2	.	TRBJ2-2	TGTGCCAGCAGCCGACCAGCCGGGACTAGCGGGAGGATGAACACCGGGGAGCTGTTTTTT	CASSRPAGTSGRMNTGELFF
.	TRBV2	.	TRBJ2-1	TGTGCCAGCAGGTACAGCTATGAGCAGTTCTTC	CASRYSYEQFF
TRBD1	TRBV25-1	.	TRBJ1-6	TGTGCCAGCACACACGGGACAGGGGGGAATTCACCCCTCCACTTT	CASTHGTGGNSPLHF
TRBD2	TRBV28	.	TRBJ2-7	TGTGCCAGCAGCCGCACCCGGACTAGCGGGAGCTACGAGCAGTACTTC	CASSRTRTSGSYEQYF
.	TRBV6-5	.	TRBJ1-2	TGTGCCAGCAGTGATGCAGGGTCCGACGGCTACACCTTC	CASSDAGSDGYTF
.	TRBV30	.	TRBJ1-1	TGTGCCTGGAGTGCCGCCGGGGGGAGTTGGTCTGAAGCTTTCTTT	CAWSAAGGSWSEAFF
.	TRBV30	.	TRBJ1-1	TGTGCCTGGACAAATCGGGGCACTGAAGCTTTCTTT	CAWTNRGTEAFF
TRBD1	TRBV29-1	.	TRBJ1-2	TGCAGCGTTGAAGCCTCCGGGACAGGGGTTGCTAACTATGGCTACACCTTC	CSVEASGTGVANYGYTF
TRBD1	TRBV7-9	.	TRBJ1-5	TGTGCCAGCAGCTTAATAGCGGGGACAGGGGATCAGCCCCAGCATTTT	CASSLIAGTGDQPQHF
.	TRBV9	few	TRBJ1-1	TGTGCCAGCAGCGTAGACGGGAACACTGAAGCTTTCTTT	CASSVDGNTEAFF
TRBD1	TRBV18	.	TRBJ1-4	TGTGCCAGCTCACTAACGGGGACAGCCAATGAAAAACTGTTTTTT	CASSLTGTANEKLFF
.	TRBV7-9	once	TRBJ2-1	TGTGCCAGCAGAGAGACTCGTGGCTATGAGCAGTTCTTC	CASRETRGYEQFF
.	TRBV27	.	TRBJ1-5	TGTGCCAGCAGTTTATCGATGGGGAGAGGCAATCAGCCCCAGCATTTT	CASSLSMGRGNQPQHF
.	TRBV18	.	TRBJ2-5	TGTGCCAGCTCACCACCGACTGAAGAGACCCAGTACTTC	CASSPPTEETQYF
.	TRBV27	.	TRBJ2-3	TGTGCCAGCAGTTTAGGAGTCACAGATACGCAGTATTTT	CASSLGVTDTQYF
.	TRBV30	.	TRBJ2-2	TGTGCCTGGAGTGTACAGGGCACCGGGGAGCTGTTTTTT	CAWSVQGTGELFF
.	TRBV10-2	few	TRBJ2-1	TGCGCCAGCAGTGAGACTAGATTGCGGCATGAGCAGTTCTTC	CASSETRLRHEQFF
TRBD1	TRBV28	.	TRBJ2-7	TGTGCCAGCAGTCGGGGACAGAACGAGCAGTACTTC	CASSRGQNEQYF
TRBD1	TRBV28	.	TRBJ2-1	TGTGCCAGCCGGGGACAGGGCCCCATCTTCTTC	CASRGQGPIFF
.	TRBV5-1	.	TRBJ2-3	TGCGCCAGCAGCTCTGGGGCGGGGGCTACAGATACGCAGTATTTT	CASSSGAGATDTQYF
TRBD1	TRBV18	few	TRBJ1-2	TGTGCCAGCTCGGACAGGATTAACTATGGCTACACCTTC	CASSDRINYGYTF